This paragraph covers one T cell receptor (beta chain) sequence. Its target is unknown. The CDR3 spans 15 residues. The germline V and J ends were trimmed by 4 bases and 4 bases, with 17 bases remaining between them. Germline V lookup: CDR1 SGHKS, CDR2 YYEKEE (reference sequence). The library was made from cDNA and included unique molecular identifiers. TCRdb redid the calling of the PCR reads with MiXCR, one entry per CDR3 protein. This sample has about 560,000 distinct CDR3 sequences; 40% to 50% occur once, and the top ten carry roughly 1.7%. These data belong to a study of post-analysis software for immune sequencing data. The study, taken as a whole, reports: In patients, about five TRBV segments were more frequent than in controls, with TRBV5-6, TRBV5-1 and TRBV20-1 among them. Significantly decreased normalized Chao1 diversity was recorded for multiple sclerosis patients relative to controls.

This TCR derives from a girl aged 10-17 years with multiple sclerosis. The specimen sequenced was blood. The J gene is TRBJ1-2, the V gene TRBV5-5; weak D call: TRBD1 (5 bases). CDR3 loop: CASSPDGGFGYGYTF. In nucleotides, the CDR3 is TGTGCCAGCAGCCCGGACGGGGGATTTGGCTATGGCTACACCTTC.